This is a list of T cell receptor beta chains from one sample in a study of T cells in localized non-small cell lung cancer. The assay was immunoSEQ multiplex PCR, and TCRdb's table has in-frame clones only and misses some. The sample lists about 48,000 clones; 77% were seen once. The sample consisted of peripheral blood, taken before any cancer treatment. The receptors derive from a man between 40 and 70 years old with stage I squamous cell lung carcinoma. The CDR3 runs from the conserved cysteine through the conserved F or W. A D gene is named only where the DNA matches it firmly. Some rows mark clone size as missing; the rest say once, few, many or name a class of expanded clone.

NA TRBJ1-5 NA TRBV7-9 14 CASSLAGDNQPQHF TGTGCCAGCAGCTTAGCGGGTGATAATCAGCCCCAGCATTTT
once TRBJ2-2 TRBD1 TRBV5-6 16 CASSSGDRWNTGELFF TGTGCCAGCAGCTCAGGGGACAGGTGGAACACCGGGGAGCTGTTTTTT
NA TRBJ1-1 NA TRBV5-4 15 CASSPTGYRNTEAFF TGTGCCAGCAGCCCTACCGGGTACAGGAACACTGAAGCTTTCTTT
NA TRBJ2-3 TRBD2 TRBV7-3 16 CASSLGGGPSTDTQYF TGTGCCAGCAGCTTGGGCGGGGGGCCAAGCACAGATACGCAGTATTTT
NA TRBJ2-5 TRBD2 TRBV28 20 CASSLFLPGLAGEMQETQYF TGTGCCAGCAGTTTATTTCTCCCGGGACTAGCGGGGGAGATGCAAGAGACCCAGTACTTC
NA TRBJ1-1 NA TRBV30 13 CAWSGGPLGKAFF TGTGCCTGGAGTGGGGGGCCGTTAGGGAAAGCTTTCTTT
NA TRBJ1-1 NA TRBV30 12 CACQGMNTEAFF TGTGCCTGTCAGGGAATGAACACTGAAGCTTTCTTT
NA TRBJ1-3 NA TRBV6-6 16 CASRTGRPSGGNTIYF TGTGCCAGCAGAACGGGACGGCCAAGCGGTGGAAACACCATATATTTT
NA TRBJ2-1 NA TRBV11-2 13 CASTIPGPARQFF TGTGCCAGCACCATTCCCGGGCCAGCTAGACAGTTCTTC
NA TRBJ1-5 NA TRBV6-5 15 CASSYALSADQPQHF TGTGCCAGCAGTTATGCGCTTTCAGCAGATCAGCCCCAGCATTTT
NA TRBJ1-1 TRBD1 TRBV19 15 CASSIGGTAPRMAFF TGTGCCAGTAGTATAGGGGGGACAGCCCCGAGGATGGCTTTCTTT
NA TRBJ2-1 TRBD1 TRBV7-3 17 CASSFATGTGGNNEQFF TGTGCCAGCAGCTTCGCCACCGGGACAGGGGGCAACAATGAGCAGTTCTTC
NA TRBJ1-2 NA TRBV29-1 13 CSVVNDRFYGYTF TGCAGCGTTGTTAACGACCGCTTCTATGGCTACACCTTC
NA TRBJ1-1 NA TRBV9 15 CASSAGHYLNTEAFF TGTGCCAGCAGCGCAGGACACTACTTGAACACTGAAGCTTTCTTT
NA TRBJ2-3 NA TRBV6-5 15 CASSYRAETTDTQYF TGTGCCAGCAGTTACAGGGCTGAAACCACAGATACGCAGTATTTT
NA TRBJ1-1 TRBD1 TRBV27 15 CASRTLDRGRGGAFF TGTGCCAGCAGAACGCTCGACAGGGGGCGCGGAGGAGCTTTCTTT
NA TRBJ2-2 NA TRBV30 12 CAWSYGTGELFF TGTGCCTGGAGTTACGGAACCGGGGAGCTGTTTTTT
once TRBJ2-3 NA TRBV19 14 CASSMQVGADTQYF TGTGCCAGCAGTATGCAGGTGGGCGCAGATACGCAGTATTTT
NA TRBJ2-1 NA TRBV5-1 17 CASSSNPTASSYNEQFF TGCGCCAGCAGCTCCAATCCGACTGCTAGCTCCTACAATGAGCAGTTCTTC
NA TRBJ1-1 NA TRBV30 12 CAWSRPPREAFF TGTGCCTGGAGTCGCCCCCCTCGCGAAGCTTTCTTT
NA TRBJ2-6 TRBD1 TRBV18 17 CASSHSTGGSGANVLTF TGTGCCAGCTCACACTCGACAGGGGGATCTGGGGCCAACGTCCTGACTTTC
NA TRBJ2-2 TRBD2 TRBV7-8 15 CASSPTGGNTGELFF TGTGCCAGCAGCCCGACGGGGGGGAACACCGGGGAGCTGTTTTTT
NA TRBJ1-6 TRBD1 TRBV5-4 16 CASSPGQGASNSPLHF TGTGCCAGCAGCCCCGGACAGGGGGCATCAAATTCACCCCTCCACTTT
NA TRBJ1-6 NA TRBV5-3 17 CARSLGGHHPGGSPLHF TGTGCCAGAAGCTTGGGGGGACACCACCCCGGGGGTTCACCCCTCCACTTT
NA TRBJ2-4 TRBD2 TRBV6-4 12 CASSPGGYIQYF TGTGCCAGCAGTCCGGGGGGATACATTCAGTACTTC
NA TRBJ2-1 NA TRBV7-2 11 CASSFRGEQFF TGTGCCAGCAGCTTTCGGGGAGAGCAGTTCTTC
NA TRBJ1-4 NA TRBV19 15 CASRTNWGANEKLFF TGTGCCAGTAGGACGAATTGGGGGGCTAATGAAAAACTGTTTTTT
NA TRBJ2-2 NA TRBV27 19 CASSELAWIRGSNTGELFF TGTGCCAGCAGTGAACTGGCATGGATCCGGGGGTCGAACACCGGGGAGCTGTTTTTT